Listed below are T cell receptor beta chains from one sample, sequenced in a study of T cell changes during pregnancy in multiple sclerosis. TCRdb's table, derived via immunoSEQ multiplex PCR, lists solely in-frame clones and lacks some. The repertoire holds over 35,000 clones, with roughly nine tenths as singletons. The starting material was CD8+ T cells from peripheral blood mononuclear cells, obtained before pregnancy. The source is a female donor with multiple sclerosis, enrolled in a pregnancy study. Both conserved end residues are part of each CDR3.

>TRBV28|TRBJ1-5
CASNKGLQPQHF
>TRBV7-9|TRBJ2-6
CASSLLLSGANVLTF
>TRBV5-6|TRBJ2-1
CASSLITSGLNEQFF
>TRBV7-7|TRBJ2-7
CASSLVRLAGHEQYF
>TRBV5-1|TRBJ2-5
CASSSTGGEETQYF
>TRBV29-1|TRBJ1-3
CSVEGFGGPVAGNTIYF
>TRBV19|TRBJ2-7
CASQHRLAGAYEQYF
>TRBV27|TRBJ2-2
CASKDDSTNTGELFF
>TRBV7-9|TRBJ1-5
CASSRGDGSNQPQHF
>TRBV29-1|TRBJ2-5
CSVSVAGPQETQYF
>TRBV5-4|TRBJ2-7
CASSSFQDITYEQYF
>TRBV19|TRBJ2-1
CASSIGTRSYNEQFF
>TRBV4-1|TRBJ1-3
CASSQDQTAGNTIYF
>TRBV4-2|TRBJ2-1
CASSQEGTEQFF
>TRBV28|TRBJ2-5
CASSLIRGGLEEETQYF
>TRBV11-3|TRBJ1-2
CASSRSGSGYTF
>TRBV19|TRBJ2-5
CASSIGTVSQETQYF
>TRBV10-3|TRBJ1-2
CAISDGQFGYTF
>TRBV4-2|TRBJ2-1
CASSHPIVGTSGPSSYNEQFF
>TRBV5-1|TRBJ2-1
CASSLGRSSYNEQFF
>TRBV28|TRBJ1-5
CASSFAGTGGNQPQHF
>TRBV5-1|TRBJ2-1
CASSLGFRDREYNEQFF